This TCR beta chain was documented in a study of shared clonotypes between healthy human individuals. Notes on this clone: Its antigen is unknown.

As defined, naive CD8 cells were CD45RO-negative and positively selected for CCR7, with terminally differentiated effector memory CD45RA+ cells excluded. General study results and limits: Unshared clonotypes carried lower generation probabilities than those common to all four donors.

Trimming cost V 0 bases and J 6 bases, with 5 bases left between them. Germline CDR1 is MGHRA and CDR2 is YSYEKL. This CDR3 spans 12 amino acids. For sorted subsets, 150 to 200 ng DNA per replicate equaled approximately 32,000 T cell genomes. Here immunoSEQ multiplex PCR was the method, and the copy in TCRdb shows in-frame clones only, minus some. Of some 1,900,000 clones listed, approximately 95% are singletons. This chain uses TRBV4-1 with TRBJ2-5, with D unresolved. The specimen sequenced was naive CD8+ T cells sorted from blood. This sequence was found in a man aged 18-30 years in good health. The CDR3 nucleotides read TGCGCCAGCAGCCAAGATGCACAGACCCAGTACTTC. Amino acids: CASSQDAQTQYF.